This is a list of T cell receptor beta chains from one sample in a study of CD8 T cells in Susac syndrome. TCRdb processed the immunoSEQ multiplex PCR reads anew with MiXCR; each CDR3 protein has one entry. The table has 150,000 to 200,000 distinct CDR3 sequences, around 95% seen once. The sample was CD8+ T cells from PBMCs. The receptors stem from a human donor with multiple sclerosis. Each CDR3 is given with its conserved first and last residue. Each record gives: V gene, J gene, D gene, clone size, CDR3 DNA, CDR3 protein. A D gene is named only where the DNA matches it firmly. Not every row has a clone size; where given, it reads once, few, many or a size class.

TRBV20-1	TRBJ1-2	NA	NA	TGCAGTGCTGAAGGTCATGGCTACACCTTC	CSAEGHGYTF
TRBV29-1	TRBJ2-2	NA	NA	TGCAGCGTTGTTGTTACAGCTAACACCGGGGAGCTGTTTTTT	CSVVVTANTGELFF
TRBV12-3/TRBV12-4	TRBJ1-2	TRBD1	NA	TGTGCCAGCACCCCAGGGGGAGGGGGCGAGACCTTC	CASTPGGGGETF
TRBV13	TRBJ2-7	TRBD2	NA	TGTGCCAGCAGCTCGGACCGAACTAGCGGGAGGGCCCGGGAGCAGTACTTC	CASSSDRTSGRAREQYF
TRBV9	TRBJ1-3	NA	NA	TGTGCCAGCAGCGTTCTAGGGTCCGAAGCTGGAAACACCATATATTTT	CASSVLGSEAGNTIYF
TRBV27	TRBJ2-7	TRBD2	NA	TGTGCCAGCAGAGGGACTAGCGGGAGACTCTACGAGCAGTACTTC	CASRGTSGRLYEQYF
TRBV7-9	TRBJ2-5	TRBD2	NA	TGTGCCAGCAGCTACGACGCGGGAGGCTGGGAGACCCAGTACTTC	CASSYDAGGWETQYF
TRBV5-1	TRBJ2-7	NA	NA	TGCGCCAGCAGCTCCTACTCCACTACAGACAGAGCCTACGAGCAGTACTTC	CASSSYSTTDRAYEQYF
TRBV13	TRBJ1-2	TRBD1	NA	TGTGCCAGCAGCCTCCGACAGGGGGAACATCACTATGGCTACACCTTC	CASSLRQGEHHYGYTF
TRBV29-1	TRBJ2-7	TRBD1	NA	TGCAGCGTTGAAGCCCCCTGGGACAGGGGCTACGAGCAGTACTTC	CSVEAPWDRGYEQYF
TRBV4-1	TRBJ2-6	NA	NA	TGCGCCAGCAGCCAAGACAAAACCGGGACACCATTATCTGGGGCCAACGTCCTGACTTTC	CASSQDKTGTPLSGANVLTF
TRBV7-9	TRBJ1-2	TRBD1	few	TGTGCCAGCAGCTTAGGACAGGGGAGTGGCTACACCTTC	CASSLGQGSGYTF
TRBV18	TRBJ1-2	NA	NA	TGTGCCAGCTCTCCAAGTTCAGATGGCTACACCTTC	CASSPSSDGYTF
TRBV5-1	TRBJ1-1	TRBD1	NA	TGCGCCAGCAGCGAGTGGACAGGAGACACTGAAGCTTTCTTT	CASSEWTGDTEAFF
TRBV18	TRBJ2-5	NA	NA	TGTGCCAGCTCACCATACAGGGCACAAGAGACCCAGTACTTC	CASSPYRAQETQYF
TRBV9	TRBJ2-2	NA	NA	TGTGCCAGCAGCGTAGTCGGATACACCGGGGAGCTGTTTTTT	CASSVVGYTGELFF
TRBV20-1	TRBJ1-2	TRBD1	NA	TGCAGTGCTAGAGATCGGGACAGGGGTATCTATGGCTACACCTTC	CSARDRDRGIYGYTF
TRBV14	TRBJ2-1	TRBD1	NA	TGTGCCAGCAGGCGGACAGGGGGCGCCTACAATGAGCAGTTCTTC	CASRRTGGAYNEQFF
TRBV27	TRBJ2-1	NA	NA	TGTGCCAGCACATCCCTTGGCGGGCCGGACAATGAGCAGTTCTTC	CASTSLGGPDNEQFF
TRBV2	TRBJ1-2	NA	NA	TGTGCCAGCAGTACGGACCCAGATAACTATGGCTACACCTTC	CASSTDPDNYGYTF
TRBV7-9	TRBJ2-1	NA	NA	TGTGCCAGCAGCCCTCTCTTCAACAATGAGCAGTTCTTC	CASSPLFNNEQFF
TRBV9	TRBJ2-1	NA	NA	TGTGCCAGCGGGGCGGTCAATGAGCAGTTCTTC	CASGAVNEQFF
TRBV24-1	TRBJ2-1	NA	NA	TGTGCCACCGGGAACAATGAGCAGTTCTTC	CATGNNEQFF
TRBV28	TRBJ2-7	TRBD1	NA	TGTGCCGGTAGGGGCACAGGGGCCTACGAGCAGTACTTC	CAGRGTGAYEQYF
TRBV7-3	TRBJ2-3	TRBD2	NA	TGTGCCAGCAGCTTAGCGGGGAGGGATTCGGATACGCAGTATTTT	CASSLAGRDSDTQYF
TRBV25-1	TRBJ2-1	TRBD1	NA	TGTGCCAGCAGTGCTGGGGCAGGGGGTAGCAATGAGCAGTTCTTC	CASSAGAGGSNEQFF
TRBV9	TRBJ2-3	TRBD1	NA	TGTGCCAGCAGCGTAGGGGACAGGAGCACAGATACGCAGTATTTT	CASSVGDRSTDTQYF
TRBV15	TRBJ2-1	TRBD1	NA	TGTGCCACCAGCGACGCTCGGGACAGGGTCCGCGCTAATGAGCAGTTCTTC	CATSDARDRVRANEQFF
TRBV6-5	TRBJ2-5	NA	NA	TGTGCCACAACAGGGCTTGGAGAGACCCAGTACTTC	CATTGLGETQYF
TRBV7-9	TRBJ1-2	NA	NA	TGTGCCAGCAGCTTAGGCTCATTCTATGGCTACACCTTC	CASSLGSFYGYTF
TRBV20-1	TRBJ2-3	NA	NA	TGCAGTGCTAGAGATACCGCCGTACCGACAGATACGCAGTATTTT	CSARDTAVPTDTQYF
TRBV15	TRBJ2-1	NA	NA	TGTGCCACCTGGGGGGCCCAGGGGAATGAGCAGTTCTTC	CATWGAQGNEQFF
TRBV2	TRBJ2-7	TRBD2	NA	TGTGCCAGCTTAGCGGGATCCTACGAGCAGTACTTC	CASLAGSYEQYF
TRBV28	TRBJ2-1	TRBD2	NA	TGTGCCAGCAGTCCCCTAGCGGCCCACAATGAGCAGTTCTTC	CASSPLAAHNEQFF
TRBV5-6	TRBJ1-2	NA	NA	TGTGCCAGCAGCTTTAGGTGGTGGGCGGAATATGGCTACACCTTC	CASSFRWWAEYGYTF
TRBV27	TRBJ2-7	NA	NA	TGTGCCAGCAGTTTATCTTCGGGGGTCCACGAGCAGTACTTC	CASSLSSGVHEQYF